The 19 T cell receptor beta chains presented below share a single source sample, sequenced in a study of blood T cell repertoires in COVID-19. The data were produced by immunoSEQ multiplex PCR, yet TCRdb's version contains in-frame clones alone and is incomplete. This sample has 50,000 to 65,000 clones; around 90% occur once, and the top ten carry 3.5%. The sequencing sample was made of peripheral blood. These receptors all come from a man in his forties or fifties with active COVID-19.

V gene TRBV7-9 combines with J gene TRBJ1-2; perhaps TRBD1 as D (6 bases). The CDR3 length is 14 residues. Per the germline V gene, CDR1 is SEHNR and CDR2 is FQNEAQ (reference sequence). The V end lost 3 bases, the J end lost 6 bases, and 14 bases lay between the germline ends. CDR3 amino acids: CASSFGYREDGYTF. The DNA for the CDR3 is TGTGCCAGCAGCTTTGGTTACAGGGAAGATGGCTACACCTTC.

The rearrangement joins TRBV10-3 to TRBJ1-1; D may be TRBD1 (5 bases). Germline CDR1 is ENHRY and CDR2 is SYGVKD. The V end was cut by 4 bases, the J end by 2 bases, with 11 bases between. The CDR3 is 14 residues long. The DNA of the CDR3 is TGTGCCATCAGTGTGGGGCAGGGTAACACTGAAGCTTTCTTT. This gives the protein CAISVGQGNTEAFF.

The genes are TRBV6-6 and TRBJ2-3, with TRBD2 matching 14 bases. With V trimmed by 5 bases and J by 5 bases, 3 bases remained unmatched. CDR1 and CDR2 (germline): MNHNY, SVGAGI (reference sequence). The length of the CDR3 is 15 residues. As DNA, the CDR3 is TGTGCCAGCAGTGGGACTAGCGGGGGAATAGATACGCAGTATTTT. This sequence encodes CASSGTSGGIDTQYF.

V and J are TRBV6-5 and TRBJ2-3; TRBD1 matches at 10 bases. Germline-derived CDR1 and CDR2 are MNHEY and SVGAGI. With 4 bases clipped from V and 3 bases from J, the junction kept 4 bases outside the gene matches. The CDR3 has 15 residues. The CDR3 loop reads CASSSRDRGTDTQYF. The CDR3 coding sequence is TGTGCCAGCAGTTCCCGGGACAGGGGTACAGATACGCAGTATTTT.

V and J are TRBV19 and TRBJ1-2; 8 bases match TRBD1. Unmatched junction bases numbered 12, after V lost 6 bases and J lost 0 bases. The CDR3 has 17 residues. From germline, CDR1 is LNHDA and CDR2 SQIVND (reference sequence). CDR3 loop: CASSKFPGQATNYGYTF. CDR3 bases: TGTGCCAGTAGCAAATTCCCGGGACAGGCGACTAACTATGGCTACACCTTC.

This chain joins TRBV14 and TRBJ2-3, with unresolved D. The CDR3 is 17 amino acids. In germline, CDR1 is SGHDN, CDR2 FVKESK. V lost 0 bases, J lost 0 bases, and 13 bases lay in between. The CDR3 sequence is CASSQDLYGRSTDTQYF. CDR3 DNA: TGTGCCAGCAGCCAAGATTTGTATGGCAGAAGCACAGATACGCAGTATTTT.

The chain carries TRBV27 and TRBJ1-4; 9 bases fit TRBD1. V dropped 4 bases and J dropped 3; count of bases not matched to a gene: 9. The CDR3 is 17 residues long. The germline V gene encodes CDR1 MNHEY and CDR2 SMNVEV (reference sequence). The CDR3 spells CASSYTKGDRANEKLFF. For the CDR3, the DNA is TGTGCCAGCAGTTACACGAAGGGGGACAGGGCTAATGAAAAACTGTTTTTT.

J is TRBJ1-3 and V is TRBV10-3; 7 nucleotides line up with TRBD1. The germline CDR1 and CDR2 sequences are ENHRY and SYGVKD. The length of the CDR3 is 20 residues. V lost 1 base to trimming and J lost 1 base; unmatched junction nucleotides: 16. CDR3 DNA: TGTGCCATCAGTGAGTTAGGGGTTCCCGGGACAGTGGGATCTGGAAACACCATATATTTT. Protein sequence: CAISELGVPGTVGSGNTIYF.

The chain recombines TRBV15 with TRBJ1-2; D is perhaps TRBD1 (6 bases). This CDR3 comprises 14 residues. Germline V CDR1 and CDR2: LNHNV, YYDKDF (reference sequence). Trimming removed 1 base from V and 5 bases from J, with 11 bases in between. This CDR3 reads CATSRGPGTYGYTF. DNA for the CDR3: TGTGCCACCAGCAGAGGACCCGGGACATATGGCTACACCTTC.

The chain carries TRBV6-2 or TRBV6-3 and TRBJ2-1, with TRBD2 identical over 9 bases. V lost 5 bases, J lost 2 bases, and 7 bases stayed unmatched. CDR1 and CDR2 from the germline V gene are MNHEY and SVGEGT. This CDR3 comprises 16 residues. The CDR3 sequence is CASSRSLAGTYNEQFF. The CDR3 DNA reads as TGTGCCAGCAGTAGATCGCTAGCGGGGACCTACAATGAGCAGTTCTTC.

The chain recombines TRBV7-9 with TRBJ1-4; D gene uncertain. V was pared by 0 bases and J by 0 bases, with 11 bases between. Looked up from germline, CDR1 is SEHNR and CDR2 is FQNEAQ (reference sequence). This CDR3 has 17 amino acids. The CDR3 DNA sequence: TGTGCCAGCAGCTTAGCGACAAAATCCGCAACTAATGAAAAACTGTTTTTT. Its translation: CASSLATKSATNEKLFF.

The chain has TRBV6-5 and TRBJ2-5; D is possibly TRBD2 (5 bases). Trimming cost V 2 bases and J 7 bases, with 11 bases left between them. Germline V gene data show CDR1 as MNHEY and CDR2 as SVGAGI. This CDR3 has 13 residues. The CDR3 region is CASSYGSGVTQYF. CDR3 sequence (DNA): TGTGCCAGCAGTTACGGGAGTGGAGTGACCCAGTACTTC.

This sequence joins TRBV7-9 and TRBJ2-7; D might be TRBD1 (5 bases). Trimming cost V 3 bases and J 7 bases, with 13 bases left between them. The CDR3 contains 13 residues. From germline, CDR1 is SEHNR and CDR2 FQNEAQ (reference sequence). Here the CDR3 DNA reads TGTGCCAGCAGCTTTGATCCAGGGCGGGAGCAGTACTTC. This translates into CASSFDPGREQYF.

CDR3 sequence reads: CASSLSDYERGDTGELFF. The DNA for the CDR3 is TGTGCCAGCAGCTTGTCTGACTACGAGCGGGGGGATACCGGGGAGCTGTTTTTT. V and J are TRBV7-6 and TRBJ2-2; 9 bases are a match to TRBD2. Germline values: CDR1 SGHVS, CDR2 FNYEAQ. J gave up 5 bases and V 3 bases, and 13 bases lay outside the gene matches. CDR3 length: 18 residues.

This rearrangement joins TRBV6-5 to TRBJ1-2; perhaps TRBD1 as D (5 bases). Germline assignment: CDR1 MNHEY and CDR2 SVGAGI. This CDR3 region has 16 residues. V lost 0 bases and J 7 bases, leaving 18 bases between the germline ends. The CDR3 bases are TGTGCCAGCAGTTACTCGTTAGGTAATGGGGCCGGTGGCTACACCTTC. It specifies CASSYSLGNGAGGYTF.

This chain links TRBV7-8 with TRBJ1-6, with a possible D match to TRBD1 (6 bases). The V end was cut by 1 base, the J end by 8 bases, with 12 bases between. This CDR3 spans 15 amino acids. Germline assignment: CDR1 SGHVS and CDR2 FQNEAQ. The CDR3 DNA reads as TGTGCCAGCAGCTTAGGGAGGGGGGGGTATTCACCCCTCCACTTT. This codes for CASSLGRGGYSPLHF.

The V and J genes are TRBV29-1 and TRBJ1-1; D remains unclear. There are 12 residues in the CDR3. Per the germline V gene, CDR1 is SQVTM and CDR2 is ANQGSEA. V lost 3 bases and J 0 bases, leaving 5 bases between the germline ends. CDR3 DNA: TGCAGCGTTGAGGGAGTGAACACTGAAGCTTTCTTT. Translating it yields CSVEGVNTEAFF.

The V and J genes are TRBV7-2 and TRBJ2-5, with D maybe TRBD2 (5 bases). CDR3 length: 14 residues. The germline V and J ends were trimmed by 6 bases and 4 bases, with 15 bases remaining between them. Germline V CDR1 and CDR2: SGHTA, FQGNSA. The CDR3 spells CASRPKRAGETQYF. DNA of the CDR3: TGTGCCAGCAGGCCTAAGAGGGCAGGAGAGACCCAGTACTTC.

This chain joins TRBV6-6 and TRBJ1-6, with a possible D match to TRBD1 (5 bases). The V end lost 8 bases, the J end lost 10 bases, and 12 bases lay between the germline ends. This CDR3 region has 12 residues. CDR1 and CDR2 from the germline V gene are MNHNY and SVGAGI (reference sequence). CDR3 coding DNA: TGTGCCAGCGTTCAGGGTGAATCACCCCTCCACTTT. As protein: CASVQGESPLHF.